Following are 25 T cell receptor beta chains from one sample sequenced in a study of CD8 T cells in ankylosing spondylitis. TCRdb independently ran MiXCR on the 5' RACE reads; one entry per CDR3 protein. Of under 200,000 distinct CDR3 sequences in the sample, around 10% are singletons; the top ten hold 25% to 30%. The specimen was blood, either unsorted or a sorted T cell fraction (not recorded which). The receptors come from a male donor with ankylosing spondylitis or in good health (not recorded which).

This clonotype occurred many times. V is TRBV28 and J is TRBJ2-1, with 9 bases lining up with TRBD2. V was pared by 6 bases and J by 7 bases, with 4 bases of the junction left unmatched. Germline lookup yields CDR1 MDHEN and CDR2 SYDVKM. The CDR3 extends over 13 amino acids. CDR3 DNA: TGTGCCAGCAGGACTAGCGGCCTTAATGAGCAGTTCTTC. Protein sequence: CASRTSGLNEQFF.

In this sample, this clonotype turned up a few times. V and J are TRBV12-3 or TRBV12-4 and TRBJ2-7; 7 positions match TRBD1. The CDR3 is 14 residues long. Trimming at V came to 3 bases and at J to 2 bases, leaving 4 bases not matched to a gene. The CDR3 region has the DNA TGTGCCAGCAGTTTGGTAGGGGGCCCCTACGAGCAGTACTTC. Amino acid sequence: CASSLVGGPYEQYF.

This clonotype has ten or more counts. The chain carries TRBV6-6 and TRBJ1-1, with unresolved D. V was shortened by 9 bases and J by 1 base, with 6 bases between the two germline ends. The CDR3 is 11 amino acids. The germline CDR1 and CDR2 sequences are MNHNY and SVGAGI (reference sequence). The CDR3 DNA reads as TGTGCCAGAGCCCCGAACACTGAAGCTTTCTTT. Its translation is CARAPNTEAFF.

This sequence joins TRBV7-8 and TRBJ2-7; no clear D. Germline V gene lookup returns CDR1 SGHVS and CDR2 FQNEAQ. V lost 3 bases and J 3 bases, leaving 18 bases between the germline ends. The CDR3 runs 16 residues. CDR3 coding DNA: TGTGCCAGCAGCTTTGGTCTCGTCGGCATAGGCTACGAGCAGTACTTC. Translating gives CASSFGLVGIGYEQYF.

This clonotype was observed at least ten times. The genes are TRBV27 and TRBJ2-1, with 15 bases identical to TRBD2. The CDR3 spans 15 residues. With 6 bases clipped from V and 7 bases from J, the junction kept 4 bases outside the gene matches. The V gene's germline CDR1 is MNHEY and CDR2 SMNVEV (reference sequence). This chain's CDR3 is CASRGGLAGGNEQFF. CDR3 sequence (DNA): TGTGCCAGCAGAGGGGGACTAGCGGGAGGTAATGAGCAGTTCTTC.

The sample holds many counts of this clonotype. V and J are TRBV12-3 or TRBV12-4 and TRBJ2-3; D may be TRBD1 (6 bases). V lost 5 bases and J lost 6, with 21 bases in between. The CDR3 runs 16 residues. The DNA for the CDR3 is TGTGCCAGCAGTCCACCGCGGCAGGGGAGAGTTGATACGCAGTATTTT. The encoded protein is CASSPPRQGRVDTQYF.

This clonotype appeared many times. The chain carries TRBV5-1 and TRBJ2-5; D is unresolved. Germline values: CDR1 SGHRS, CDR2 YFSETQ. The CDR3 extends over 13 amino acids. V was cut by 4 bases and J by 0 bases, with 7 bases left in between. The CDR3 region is CASSEFNQETQYF. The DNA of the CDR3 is TGCGCCAGCAGCGAGTTTAACCAAGAGACCCAGTACTTC.

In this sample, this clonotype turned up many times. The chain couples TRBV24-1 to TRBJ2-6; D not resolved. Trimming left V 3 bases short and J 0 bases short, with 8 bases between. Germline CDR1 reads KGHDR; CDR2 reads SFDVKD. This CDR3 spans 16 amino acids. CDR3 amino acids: CATSDGRASGANVLTF. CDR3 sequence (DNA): TGTGCCACCAGTGATGGCCGGGCCTCTGGGGCCAACGTCCTGACTTTC.

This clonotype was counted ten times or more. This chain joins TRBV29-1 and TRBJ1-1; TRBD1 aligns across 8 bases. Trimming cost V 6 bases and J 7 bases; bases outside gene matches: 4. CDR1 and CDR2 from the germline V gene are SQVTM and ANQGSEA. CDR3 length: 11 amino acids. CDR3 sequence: CSVTGTGEAFF. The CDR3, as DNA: TGCAGCGTAACCGGGACAGGTGAAGCTTTCTTT.

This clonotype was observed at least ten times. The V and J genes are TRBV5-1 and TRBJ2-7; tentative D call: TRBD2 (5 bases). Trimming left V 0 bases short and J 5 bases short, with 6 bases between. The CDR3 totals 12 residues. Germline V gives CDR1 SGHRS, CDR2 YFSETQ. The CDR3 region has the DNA TGCGCCAGCAGCTTGGTCGGGGACGAGCAGTACTTC. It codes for CASSLVGDEQYF.

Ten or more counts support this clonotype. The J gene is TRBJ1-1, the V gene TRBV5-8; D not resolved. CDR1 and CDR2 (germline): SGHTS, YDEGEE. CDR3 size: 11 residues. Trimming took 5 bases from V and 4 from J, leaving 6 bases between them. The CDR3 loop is CASSGFTEAFF. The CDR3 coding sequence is TGTGCCAGCAGTGGATTCACTGAAGCTTTCTTT.

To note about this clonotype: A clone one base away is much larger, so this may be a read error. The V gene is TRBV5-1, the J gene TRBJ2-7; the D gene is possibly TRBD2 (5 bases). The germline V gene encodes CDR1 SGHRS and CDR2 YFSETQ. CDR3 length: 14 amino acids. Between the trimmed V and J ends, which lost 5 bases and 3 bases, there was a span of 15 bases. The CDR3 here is CASSEGDVIYEQYF. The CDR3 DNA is TGCGCCAGCAGTGAGGGCGATGTCATCTACGAGCAGTACTTC.

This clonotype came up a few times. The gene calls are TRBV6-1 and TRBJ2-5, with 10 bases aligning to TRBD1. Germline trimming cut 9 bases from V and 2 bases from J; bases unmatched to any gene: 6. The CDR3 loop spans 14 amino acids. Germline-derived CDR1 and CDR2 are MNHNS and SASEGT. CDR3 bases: TGTGCCAGTCGCCGGGACAGGGGACAAGAGACCCAGTACTTC. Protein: CASRRDRGQETQYF.

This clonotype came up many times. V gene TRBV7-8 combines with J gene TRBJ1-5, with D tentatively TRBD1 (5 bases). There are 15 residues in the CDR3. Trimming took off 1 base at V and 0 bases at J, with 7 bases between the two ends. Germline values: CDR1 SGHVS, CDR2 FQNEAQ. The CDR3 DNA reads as TGTGCCAGCAGCTTAGACAGGTTTAGCAATCAGCCCCAGCATTTT. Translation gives CASSLDRFSNQPQHF.

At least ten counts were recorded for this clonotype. The CDR3 sequence: CASSPDRAVSYEQYF. The CDR3 DNA is TGTGCCAGCAGTCCCGACAGGGCTGTCTCCTACGAGCAGTACTTC. The rearrangement joins TRBV12-3 or TRBV12-4 to TRBJ2-7; 7 bases line up with TRBD1. This CDR3 spans 15 amino acids. J was trimmed by 0 bases and V by 5 bases; bases with no gene match: 7.

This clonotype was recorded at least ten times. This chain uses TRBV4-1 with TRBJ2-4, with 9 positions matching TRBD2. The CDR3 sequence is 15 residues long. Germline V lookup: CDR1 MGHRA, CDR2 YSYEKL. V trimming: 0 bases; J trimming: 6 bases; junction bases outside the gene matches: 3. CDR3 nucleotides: TGCGCCAGCAGCCAAGAAAAGGGACTAGCAAACATTCAGTACTTC. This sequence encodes CASSQEKGLANIQYF.

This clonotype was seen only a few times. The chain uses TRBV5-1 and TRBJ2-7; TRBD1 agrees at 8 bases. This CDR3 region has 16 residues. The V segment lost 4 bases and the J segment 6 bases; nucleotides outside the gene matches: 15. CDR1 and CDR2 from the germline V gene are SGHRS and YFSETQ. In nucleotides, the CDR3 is TGCGCCAGCAGCGACCCGGGACAGGTCAGTTCATCCGAGCAGTACTTC. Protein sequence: CASSDPGQVSSSEQYF.

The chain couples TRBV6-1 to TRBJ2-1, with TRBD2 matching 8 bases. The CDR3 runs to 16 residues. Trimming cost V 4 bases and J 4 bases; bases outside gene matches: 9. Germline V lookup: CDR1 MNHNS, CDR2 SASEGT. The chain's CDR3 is CASSVGLADMYNEQFF. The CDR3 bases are TGTGCCAGCAGTGTCGGACTAGCAGATATGTACAATGAGCAGTTCTTC.

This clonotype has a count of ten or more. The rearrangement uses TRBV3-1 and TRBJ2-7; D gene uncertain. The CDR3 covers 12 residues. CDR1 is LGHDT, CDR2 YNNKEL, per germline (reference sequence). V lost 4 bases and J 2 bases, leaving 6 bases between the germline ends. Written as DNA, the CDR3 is TGTGCCAGCAGCCTCATCACCTACGAGCAGTACTTC. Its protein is CASSLITYEQYF.

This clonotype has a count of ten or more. CDR3 amino acids: CASSQGSADTQYF. The DNA for the CDR3 is TGTGCCAGCAGCCAAGGGAGTGCAGATACGCAGTATTTT. The rearrangement joins TRBV3-1 to TRBJ2-3; the D is unclear. Trimming removed 1 base at V and 4 bases at J, with 6 bases between. From germline, CDR1 is LGHDT and CDR2 YNNKEL (reference sequence). This CDR3 is 13 amino acids long.

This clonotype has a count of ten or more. The chain's CDR3 is CSARTGLKNIQYF. The CDR3 DNA reads TGCAGTGCGAGGACAGGGCTAAAAAACATTCAGTACTTC. The rearrangement uses TRBV20-1 and TRBJ2-4; TRBD1 agrees at 8 bases. This CDR3 contains 13 residues. V lost 6 bases and J lost 4; bases outside the gene matches: 5. Germline-derived CDR1 and CDR2 are DFQATT and SNEGSKA (reference sequence).

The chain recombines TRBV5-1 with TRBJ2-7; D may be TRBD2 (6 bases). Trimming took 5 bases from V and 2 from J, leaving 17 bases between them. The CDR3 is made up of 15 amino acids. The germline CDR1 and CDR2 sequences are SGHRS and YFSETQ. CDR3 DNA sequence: TGCGCCAGCAGGAAAGGGGACTCCGTTACCTACGAGCAGTACTTC. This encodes CASRKGDSVTYEQYF.

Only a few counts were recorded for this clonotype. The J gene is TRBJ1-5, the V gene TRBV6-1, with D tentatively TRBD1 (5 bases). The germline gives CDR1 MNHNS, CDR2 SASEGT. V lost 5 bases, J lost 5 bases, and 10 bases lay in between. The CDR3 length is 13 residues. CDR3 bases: TGTGCCAGCAGTACCAGGGTGGATCAGCCCCAGCATTTT. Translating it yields CASSTRVDQPQHF.

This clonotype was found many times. The CDR3 region has the DNA TGTGCCAGCAGCTCGCGAAACCCCGGGACTCCCAACAATGAGCAGTTCTTC. Protein sequence: CASSSRNPGTPNNEQFF. V is TRBV5-5 and J is TRBJ2-1, with D maybe TRBD2 (6 bases). The germline V gene encodes CDR1 SGHKS and CDR2 YYEKEE (reference sequence). The CDR3 runs to 17 residues. V was pared by 3 bases and J by 5 bases, with 21 bases between.

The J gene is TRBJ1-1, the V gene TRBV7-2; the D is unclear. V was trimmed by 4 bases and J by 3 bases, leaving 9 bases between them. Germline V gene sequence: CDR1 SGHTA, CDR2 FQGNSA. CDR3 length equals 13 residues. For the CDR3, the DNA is TGTGCCAGCAGCTCCCGACGGGACACTGAAGCTTTCTTT. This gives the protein CASSSRRDTEAFF. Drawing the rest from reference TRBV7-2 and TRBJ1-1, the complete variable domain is GAGVSQSPSNKVTEKGKDVELRCDPISGHTALYWYRQSLGQGLEFLIYFQGNSAPDKSGLPSDRFSAERTGGSVSTLTIQRTQQEDSAVYLCASSSRRDTEAFFGQGTRLTVV.